The 11 T cell receptor beta chains in this list originate from one sample, sequenced in a study of blood T cell repertoires in COVID-19. Some clones are missing from TCRdb's copy, which holds only in-frame ones; the method was immunoSEQ multiplex PCR. This sample has around 7,500 clones; around 79% occur once, and the top ten carry about a sixth. Sequences were obtained from peripheral blood. The receptors stem from a human donor in a cohort sampled during active COVID-19.

The chain joins TRBV27 to TRBJ1-1, with D hard to call. Germline CDR1 and CDR2: MNHEY and SMNVEV (reference sequence). CDR3 length: 13 residues. The germline V and J ends were trimmed by 3 bases and 1 base, with 6 bases remaining between them. CDR3 nucleotide sequence: TGTGCCAGCAGTTTGAGCACGAACACTGAAGCTTTCTTT. Its protein product is CASSLSTNTEAFF.

This clone has a single count. The V and J genes are TRBV5-1 and TRBJ2-7, with D maybe TRBD2 (6 bases). There are 17 residues in the CDR3. Trimming cost V 0 bases and J 0 bases, with 16 bases left between them. From germline, CDR1 is SGHRS and CDR2 YFSETQ. The CDR3 is CASSLGGGTASSYEQYF. The CDR3 nucleotides read TGCGCCAGCAGCTTGGGTGGGGGGACCGCCAGCTCCTACGAGCAGTACTTC.

The rearrangement uses TRBV4-2 and TRBJ1-4, with D uncertain. The CDR3 totals 19 residues. CDR1 is LGHNA and CDR2 is YNFKEQ in the germline V gene. V was pared by 0 bases and J by 0 bases, with 17 bases between. CDR3 sequence (DNA): TGTGCCAGCAGCCAAGATCCGGCGGGGATGGTAGCAACTAATGAAAAACTGTTTTTT. It specifies CASSQDPAGMVATNEKLFF.

The rearrangement links TRBV10-3 to TRBJ1-6; D possibly corresponds to TRBD1 (5 bases). The V and J ends lost 8 bases and 6 bases respectively, with 17 bases between them. Germline CDR1 reads ENHRY; CDR2 reads SYGVKD. The CDR3 contains 15 residues. CDR3 nucleotide sequence: TGTGCCATCCGAAGCGGGGGGGGACCTAATTCACCCCTCCACTTT. It translates to CAIRSGGGPNSPLHF.

For the CDR3, the DNA is TGTGCCACCAGAGAAACAGGGGACCCTGAAGCTTTCTTT. It yields the protein CATRETGDPEAFF. This chain uses TRBV15 with TRBJ1-1; 7 bases agree with TRBD1. CDR3 length: 13 amino acids. The J segment lost 6 bases and the V segment lost 6 bases, leaving 7 bases of the junction unmatched. CDR1 and CDR2 (germline): LNHNV, YYDKDF (reference sequence).

This clone turned up a few times. V usage is TRBV5-6 and J usage is TRBJ1-4; weak D call: TRBD1 (5 bases). V lost 0 bases and J lost 6, with 12 bases in between. The length of the CDR3 is 15 residues. Germline CDR1 SGHDT, CDR2 YYEEEE. The CDR3 region is CASSLGRDRYEKLFF. CDR3 coding DNA: TGTGCCAGCAGCTTGGGGCGGGACCGATATGAAAAACTGTTTTTT.

The chain combines TRBV5-5 with TRBJ2-7; a weak D match, TRBD2 (6 bases). Germline lookup yields CDR1 SGHKS and CDR2 YYEKEE (reference sequence). Trimming left V 4 bases short and J 2 bases short, with 13 bases between. This CDR3 has 14 amino acids. The CDR3 coding sequence is TGTGCCAGCAGCCCTGGAGGGTTGACCTACGAGCAGTACTTC. Translation: CASSPGGLTYEQYF.

This clone was seen a single time. The V gene is TRBV3-1 (or the pseudogene TRBV3-2), the J gene TRBJ2-1; D is possibly TRBD1 (6 bases). There are 15 residues in the CDR3. Germline V lookup: CDR1 LGHDT, CDR2 YNNKEL (reference sequence). V was shortened by 1 base and J by 0 bases, with 7 bases between the two germline ends. DNA of the CDR3: TGTGCCAGCAGCCAAGGGGGGCTCTCCTACAATGAGCAGTTCTTC. Protein sequence: CASSQGGLSYNEQFF.

V and J are TRBV29-1 and TRBJ2-7; 9 bases line up with TRBD2. The CDR3 contains 14 residues. With 4 bases clipped from V and 4 bases from J, the junction kept 8 bases outside the gene matches. Germline V gives CDR1 SQVTM, CDR2 ANQGSEA. CDR3: CSVALSGRRYEQYF. Written as DNA, the CDR3 is TGCAGCGTTGCCCTTAGCGGGAGAAGGTACGAGCAGTACTTC.

The rearrangement links TRBV28 to TRBJ1-2; D is unclear. Trimming stripped 2 bases from V and 8 bases from J, with 15 bases between. The germline gives CDR1 MDHEN, CDR2 SYDVKM. CDR3 length equals 14 residues. This chain's CDR3 is CASSLMLNGEGYTF. CDR3 bases: TGTGCCAGCAGTTTAATGTTGAATGGAGAGGGCTACACCTTC.

By share, this clone counts as medium-sized. J is TRBJ2-7 and V is TRBV28; D call uncertain. This CDR3 spans 13 amino acids. Germline CDR1 is MDHEN and CDR2 is SYDVKM. V shed 8 bases and J shed 0 bases, with 11 bases lying between them. CDR3 sequence: CASRSDSSYEQYF. Written as DNA, the CDR3 is TGTGCCAGCCGCAGCGATAGCTCCTACGAGCAGTACTTC.